This entry is about one TCR beta chain. This record belongs to a study of blood T cell repertoires in COVID-19. Study-level background: Specimens from acute and convalescent COVID-19 originated in the United States, Italy and Spain. The cDNA or gDNA used as material had been derived from T cells, B-cell-depleted T cells, or PBMCs.

The CDR3 is 14 amino acids. The germline gives CDR1 KGHSH, CDR2 LQKENI. V was cut by 3 bases and J by 5 bases, with 13 bases left in between. Source study methods: Estimated nucleated cell counts came from reference gene primer amplification. Using immunoSEQ multiplex PCR, the repertoire was profiled, and TCRdb retains in-frame clones only, with some absent. The V and J calls and clone size come from that table; D and trimming were worked out from the DNA. The data contain about 300,000 clones, 84% of them seen just once; the ten biggest clones take up over 1.1%. The TCR was taken from a human donor with COVID-19, enrolled during active disease. The donor label of this sample is uncertain. Specimen: peripheral blood. The chain links TRBV18 to TRBJ2-5; possibly TRBD2 for D (5 bases). The CDR3 nucleotides are TGTGCCAGCTCACCGATCTTAGGGAGCGAGACCCAGTACTTC. It specifies CASSPILGSETQYF.